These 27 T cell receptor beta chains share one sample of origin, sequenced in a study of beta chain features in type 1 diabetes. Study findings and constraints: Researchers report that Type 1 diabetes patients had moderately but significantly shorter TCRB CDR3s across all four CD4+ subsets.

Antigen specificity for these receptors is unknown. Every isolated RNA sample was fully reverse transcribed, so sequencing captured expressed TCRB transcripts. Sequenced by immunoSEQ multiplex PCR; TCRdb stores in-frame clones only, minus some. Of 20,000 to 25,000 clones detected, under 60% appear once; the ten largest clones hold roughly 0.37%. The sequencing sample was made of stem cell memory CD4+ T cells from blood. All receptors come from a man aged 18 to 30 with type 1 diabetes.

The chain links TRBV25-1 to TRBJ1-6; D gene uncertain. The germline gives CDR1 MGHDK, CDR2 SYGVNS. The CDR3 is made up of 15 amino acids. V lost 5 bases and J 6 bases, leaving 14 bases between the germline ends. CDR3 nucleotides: TGTGCCAGCAGTACGGCGGTGGGGAGTAATTCACCCCTCCACTTT. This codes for CASSTAVGSNSPLHF.

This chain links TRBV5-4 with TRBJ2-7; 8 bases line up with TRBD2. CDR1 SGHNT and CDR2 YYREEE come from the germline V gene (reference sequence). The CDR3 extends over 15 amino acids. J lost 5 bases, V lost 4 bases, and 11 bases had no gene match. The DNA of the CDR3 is TGTGCCAGCAGCATTTCCGGGACTAGGAGTAACGAGCAGTACTTC. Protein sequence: CASSISGTRSNEQYF.

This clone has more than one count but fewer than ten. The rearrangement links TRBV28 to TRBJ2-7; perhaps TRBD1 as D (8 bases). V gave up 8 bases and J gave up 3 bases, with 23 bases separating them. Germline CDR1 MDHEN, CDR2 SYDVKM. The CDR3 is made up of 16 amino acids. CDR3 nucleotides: TGTGCCAGCGTTCAGGGGGCGCACGGGGGGATCTACGAGCAGTACTTC. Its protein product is CASVQGAHGGIYEQYF.

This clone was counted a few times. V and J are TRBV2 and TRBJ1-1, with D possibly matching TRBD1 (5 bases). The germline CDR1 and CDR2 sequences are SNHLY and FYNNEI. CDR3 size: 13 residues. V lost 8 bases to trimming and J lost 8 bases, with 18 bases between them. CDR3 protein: CASAAGLEIEAFF. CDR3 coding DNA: TGTGCCAGCGCGGCAGGGCTTGAAATAGAAGCTTTCTTT.

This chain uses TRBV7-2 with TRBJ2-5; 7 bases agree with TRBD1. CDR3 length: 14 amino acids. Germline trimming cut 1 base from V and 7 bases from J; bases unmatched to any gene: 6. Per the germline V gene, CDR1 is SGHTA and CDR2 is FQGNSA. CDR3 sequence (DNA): TGTGCCAGCAGCTTAGGACAGGGTGGGACGACCCAGTACTTC. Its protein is CASSLGQGGTTQYF.

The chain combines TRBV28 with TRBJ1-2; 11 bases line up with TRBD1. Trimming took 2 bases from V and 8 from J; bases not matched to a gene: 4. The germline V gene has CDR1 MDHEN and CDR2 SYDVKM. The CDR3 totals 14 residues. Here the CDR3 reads CASSLEDRGHGYTF. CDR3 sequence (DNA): TGTGCCAGCAGTTTAGAGGACAGGGGGCACGGCTACACCTTC.

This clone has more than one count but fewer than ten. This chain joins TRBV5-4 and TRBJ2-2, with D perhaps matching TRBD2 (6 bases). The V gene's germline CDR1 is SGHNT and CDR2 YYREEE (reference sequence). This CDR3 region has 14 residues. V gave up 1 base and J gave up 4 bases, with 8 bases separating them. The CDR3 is CASSLRGATGELFF. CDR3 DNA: TGTGCCAGCAGCTTGCGCGGGGCCACCGGGGAGCTGTTTTTT.

The CDR3 is CASSFQGGVSYEQYF. The CDR3 DNA sequence: TGTGCCAGCAGTTTCCAGGGTGGGGTCTCCTACGAGCAGTACTTC. This chain uses TRBV27 with TRBJ2-5; weak D call: TRBD1 (5 bases). The last part of the DNA fits TRBJ2-7 better; the J call may be wrong. This CDR3 contains 15 residues. Germline lookup yields CDR1 MNHEY and CDR2 SMNVEV (reference sequence).

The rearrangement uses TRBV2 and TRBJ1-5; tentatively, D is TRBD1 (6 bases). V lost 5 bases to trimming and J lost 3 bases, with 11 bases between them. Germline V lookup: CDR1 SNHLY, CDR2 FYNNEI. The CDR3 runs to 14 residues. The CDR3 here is CASSHRVPNQPQHF. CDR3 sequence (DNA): TGTGCCAGCAGTCACAGGGTCCCCAATCAGCCCCAGCATTTT.

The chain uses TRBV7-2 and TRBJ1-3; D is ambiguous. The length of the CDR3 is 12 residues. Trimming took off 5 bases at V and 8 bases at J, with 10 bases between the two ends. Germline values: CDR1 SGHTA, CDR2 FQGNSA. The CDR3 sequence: CASSPGLDTIYF. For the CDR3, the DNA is TGTGCCAGCAGCCCCGGTTTAGACACCATATATTTT.

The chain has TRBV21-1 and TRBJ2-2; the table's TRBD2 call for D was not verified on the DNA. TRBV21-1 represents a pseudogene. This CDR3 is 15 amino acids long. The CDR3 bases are TGTGCCAGCAGCAGCAGGGGACTATTCACCGGGGAGCTGTTTTTT. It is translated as CASSSRGLFTGELFF.

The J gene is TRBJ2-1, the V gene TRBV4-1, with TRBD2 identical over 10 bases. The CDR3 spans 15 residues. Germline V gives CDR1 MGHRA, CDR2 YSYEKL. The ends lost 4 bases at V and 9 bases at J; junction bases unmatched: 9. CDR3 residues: CASSRGLAGAGEQFF. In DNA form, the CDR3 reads TGCGCCAGCAGCCGCGGGCTAGCGGGAGCCGGTGAGCAGTTCTTC.

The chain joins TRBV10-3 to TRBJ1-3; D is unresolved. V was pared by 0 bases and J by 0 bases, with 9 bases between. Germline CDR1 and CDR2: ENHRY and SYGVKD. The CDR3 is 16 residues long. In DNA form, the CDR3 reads TGTGCCATCAGTGAGTCATTGGAGGGCTCTGGAAACACCATATATTTT. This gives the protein CAISESLEGSGNTIYF.

CDR3 sequence (DNA): TGCGCCAGCAGCCATCCCAGACCCACTAGCGGGGCGAGCAATGAGCAGTTCTTC. This codes for CASSHPRPTSGASNEQFF. The chain employs TRBV4-1 and TRBJ2-1, with 10 nucleotides matching TRBD2. The V segment lost 3 bases and the J segment 6 bases; nucleotides outside the gene matches: 14. The CDR3 totals 18 residues. Germline CDR1 is MGHRA and CDR2 is YSYEKL.

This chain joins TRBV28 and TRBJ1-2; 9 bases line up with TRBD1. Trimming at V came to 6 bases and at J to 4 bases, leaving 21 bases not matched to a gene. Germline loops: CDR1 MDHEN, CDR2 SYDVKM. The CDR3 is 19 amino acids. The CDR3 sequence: CASSPGAVPRDREGYGYTF. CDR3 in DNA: TGTGCCAGCAGCCCCGGGGCGGTCCCCCGGGACAGGGAAGGCTATGGCTACACCTTC.

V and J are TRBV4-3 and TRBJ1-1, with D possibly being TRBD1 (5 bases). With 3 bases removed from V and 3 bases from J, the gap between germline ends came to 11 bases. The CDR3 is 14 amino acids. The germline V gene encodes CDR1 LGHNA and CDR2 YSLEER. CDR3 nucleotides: TGCGCCAGCAGCCAGGAACCACAGGACACTGAAGCTTTCTTT. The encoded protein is CASSQEPQDTEAFF.

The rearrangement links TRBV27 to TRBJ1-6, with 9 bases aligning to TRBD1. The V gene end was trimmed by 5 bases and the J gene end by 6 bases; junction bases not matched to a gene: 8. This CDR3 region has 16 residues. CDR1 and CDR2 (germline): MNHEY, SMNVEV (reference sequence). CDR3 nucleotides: TGTGCCAGCAGTGGATACAGGGGGCGATCTAATTCACCCCTCCACTTT. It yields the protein CASSGYRGRSNSPLHF.

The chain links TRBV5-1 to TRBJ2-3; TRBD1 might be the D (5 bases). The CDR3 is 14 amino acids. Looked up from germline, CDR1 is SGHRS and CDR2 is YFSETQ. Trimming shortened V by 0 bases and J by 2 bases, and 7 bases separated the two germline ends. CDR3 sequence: CASSLAQDTDTQYF. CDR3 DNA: TGCGCCAGCAGCTTGGCACAGGACACAGATACGCAGTATTTT.

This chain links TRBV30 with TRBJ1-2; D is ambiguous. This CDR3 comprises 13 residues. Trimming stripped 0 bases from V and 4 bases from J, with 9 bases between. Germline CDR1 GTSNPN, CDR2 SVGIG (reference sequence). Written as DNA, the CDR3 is TGTGCCTGGAGTGTAAGATGGAGCTATGGCTACACCTTC. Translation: CAWSVRWSYGYTF.

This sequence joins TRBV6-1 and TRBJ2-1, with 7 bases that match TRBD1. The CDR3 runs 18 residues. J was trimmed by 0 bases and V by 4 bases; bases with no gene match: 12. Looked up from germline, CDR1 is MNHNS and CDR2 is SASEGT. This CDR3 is CASSGNRGKTGSYNEQFF. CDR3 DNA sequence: TGTGCCAGCAGTGGAAACAGGGGAAAGACCGGCTCCTACAATGAGCAGTTCTTC.

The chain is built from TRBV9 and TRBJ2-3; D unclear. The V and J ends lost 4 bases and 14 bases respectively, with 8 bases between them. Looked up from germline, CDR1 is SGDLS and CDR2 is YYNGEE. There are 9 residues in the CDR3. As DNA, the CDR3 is TGTGCCAGCAGCACAAGTGGGTATTTT. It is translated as CASSTSGYF.

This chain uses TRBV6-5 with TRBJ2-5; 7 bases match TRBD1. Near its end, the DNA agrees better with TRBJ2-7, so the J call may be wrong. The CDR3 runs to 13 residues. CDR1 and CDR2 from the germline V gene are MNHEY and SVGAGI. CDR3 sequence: CASSRGGIYEQYF. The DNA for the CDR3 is TGTGCCAGCTCAAGAGGGGGCATTTACGAGCAGTACTTC.

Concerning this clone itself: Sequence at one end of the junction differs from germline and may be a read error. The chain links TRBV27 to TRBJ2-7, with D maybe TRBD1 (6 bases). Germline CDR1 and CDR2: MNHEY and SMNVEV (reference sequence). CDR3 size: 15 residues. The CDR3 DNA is TGTGCCAGTAGTTTAACTTCCACAGGGAACCACGAGCAGTACTTC. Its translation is CASSLTSTGNHEQYF.

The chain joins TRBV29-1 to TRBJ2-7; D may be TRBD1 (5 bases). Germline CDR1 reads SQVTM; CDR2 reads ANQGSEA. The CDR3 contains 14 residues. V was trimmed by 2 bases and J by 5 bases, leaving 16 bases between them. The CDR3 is CSVEWQGGLDEQYF. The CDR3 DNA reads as TGCAGCGTTGAATGGCAGGGCGGTTTGGACGAGCAGTACTTC.

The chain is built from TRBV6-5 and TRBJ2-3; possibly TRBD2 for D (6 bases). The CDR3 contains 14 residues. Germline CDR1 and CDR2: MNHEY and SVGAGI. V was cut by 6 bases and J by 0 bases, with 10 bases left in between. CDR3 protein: CASRPGTSTDTQYF. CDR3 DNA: TGTGCCAGCAGACCCGGGACTAGCACAGATACGCAGTATTTT.

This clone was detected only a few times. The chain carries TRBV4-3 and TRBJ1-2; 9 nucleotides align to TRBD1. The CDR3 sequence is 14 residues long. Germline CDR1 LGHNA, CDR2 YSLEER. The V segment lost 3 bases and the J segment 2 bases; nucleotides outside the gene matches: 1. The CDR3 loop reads CASSQTGGNYGYTF. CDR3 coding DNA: TGCGCCAGCAGCCAGACAGGGGGAAACTATGGCTACACCTTC.

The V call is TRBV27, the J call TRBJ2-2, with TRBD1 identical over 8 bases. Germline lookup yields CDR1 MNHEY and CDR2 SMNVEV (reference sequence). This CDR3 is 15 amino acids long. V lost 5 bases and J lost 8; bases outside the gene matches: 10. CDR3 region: CASSPSPTGEGELFF. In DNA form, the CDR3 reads TGTGCCAGCAGTCCTAGTCCGACAGGGGAGGGGGAGCTGTTTTTT.